This TCR beta chain was sequenced in a study of T cell responses to AZD1222 COVID-19 vaccine. Study-wide findings and caveats: There were repertoire samples only from the period after the peak T cell response. Just a handful of AZD1222 recipients were seropositive at baseline.

The CDR3 consists of 14 residues. The V end lost 11 bases, the J end lost 3 bases, and 14 bases lay between the germline ends. Germline loops: CDR1 SNHLY, CDR2 FYNNEI. Produced via immunoSEQ multiplex PCR; TCRdb's table is partial and in-frame only. Among some 150,000 clones, 88% were seen once, and the ten largest hold about 3%. This clone was counted a few times. Its target is unknown. This sample comprised peripheral blood, obtained 28 days after the second AZD1222 dose. V is TRBV2 and J is TRBJ1-6, with D unresolved. The receptor's source is an adult who received the AZD1222 COVID-19 vaccine. For the CDR3, the DNA is TGTGCCCAGAGAGGAACAGTCTATAATTCACCCCTCCACTTT. Its translation is CAQRGTVYNSPLHF.